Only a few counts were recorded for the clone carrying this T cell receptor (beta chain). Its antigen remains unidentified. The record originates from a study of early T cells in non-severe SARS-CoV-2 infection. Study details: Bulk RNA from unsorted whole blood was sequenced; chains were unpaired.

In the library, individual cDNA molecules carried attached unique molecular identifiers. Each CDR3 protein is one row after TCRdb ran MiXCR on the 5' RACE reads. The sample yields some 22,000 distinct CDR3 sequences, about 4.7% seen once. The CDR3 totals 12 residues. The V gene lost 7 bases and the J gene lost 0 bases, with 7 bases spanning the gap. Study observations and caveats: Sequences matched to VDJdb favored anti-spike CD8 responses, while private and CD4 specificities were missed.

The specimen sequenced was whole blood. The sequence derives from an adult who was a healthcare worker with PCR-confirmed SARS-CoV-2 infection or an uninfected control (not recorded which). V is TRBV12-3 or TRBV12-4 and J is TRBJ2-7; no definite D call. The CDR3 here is CASTVGSYEQYF. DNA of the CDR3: TGTGCCAGCACCGTTGGCTCCTACGAGCAGTACTTC.